Sequencing of this T cell receptor beta chain was carried out in a study of identical twins. This CDR3 spans 13 amino acids. V dropped 0 bases and J dropped 2 bases, with 4 bases sitting between them. CDR1 is LNHNV and CDR2 is YYDKDF in the germline V gene (reference sequence). TCRdb re-called the 5' RACE reads with MiXCR, one entry per CDR3 protein. The table includes 1.5 million to 2 million distinct CDR3 sequences, about 32% detected once. This chain links TRBV15 with TRBJ1-2; D gene unclear. The clonotype comes from a newborn girl in good health. Sample: cord blood. The CDR3 nucleotides read TGTGCCACCAGCAGAGATCTCAACTATGGCTACACCTTC. Translated: CATSRDLNYGYTF.